The present entry profiles one TCR beta chain with its context. The junction had 5 bases not matched to a gene; V was cut back by 3 bases and J by 2 bases. Per the germline V gene, CDR1 is WNHNN and CDR2 is SYGVQD (reference sequence). The CDR3 has 15 amino acids. The data stem from a study of blood T cell repertoires in COVID-19. Overall study: Spain, Italy and the United States supplied samples that represented acute and convalescent COVID-19. T cells, B-cell-depleted T cells, or PBMCs provided the cDNA or gDNA that served as material.

In the authors' workflow: Scientists estimated how many nucleated cells there were by amplifying reference gene primers. Produced via immunoSEQ multiplex PCR; TCRdb's table is partial and in-frame only. V and J calls and clone size follow that table, whereas D and trimming were derived from the DNA. The repertoire includes tens of thousands of clones, around 90% of them detected once, and 1.9% sits in the top ten. The V gene is TRBV10-1, the J gene TRBJ2-3, with TRBD2 matching over 7 bases. Sequencing input: peripheral blood. This sequence originates from a woman older than 75 with active or convalescent COVID-19. The CDR3 reads CASSDGAGDTDTQYF. CDR3 in DNA: TGCGCCAGCAGTGATGGGGCGGGGGACACAGATACGCAGTATTTT.